A single sample gave rise to the 30 T cell receptor beta chains below, sequenced in a study of blood T cell repertoires in COVID-19. Only in-frame clones appear in the TCRdb table, and some are missing; sequencing was by immunoSEQ multiplex PCR. The table records around 400,000 clones, roughly 84% of them present only once. The specimen sequenced was PBMCs or T cells enriched from blood (not recorded which). These receptor sequences come from a woman younger than 35 who had been exposed to COVID-19.

The chain has TRBV12-3 or TRBV12-4 and TRBJ2-1, with D perhaps TRBD1 (6 bases). Trimming took off 6 bases at V and 6 bases at J, with 12 bases between the two ends. CDR3 size: 13 residues. The CDR3 DNA reads TGTGCCAGCAGGAACAGGGTGCTCAATGAGCAGTTCTTC. Protein: CASRNRVLNEQFF.

This chain links TRBV24-1 with TRBJ1-1, with 9 bases lining up with TRBD1. CDR3 length: 15 amino acids. V was clipped by 7 bases and J by 0 bases; unmatched bases: 5. Germline V gene lookup returns CDR1 KGHDR and CDR2 SFDVKD. CDR3 coding DNA: TGTGCCACCAGCGGGGGACAGGGAATGAACACTGAAGCTTTCTTT. It yields the protein CATSGGQGMNTEAFF.

This chain connects TRBV28 to TRBJ1-5, with D maybe TRBD1 (6 bases). The CDR3 loop spans 16 amino acids. In germline, CDR1 is MDHEN, CDR2 SYDVKM. The V gene lost 2 bases and the J gene lost 0 bases, with 11 bases spanning the gap. The chain's CDR3 is CASSLGTPYSNQPQHF. CDR3 sequence (DNA): TGTGCCAGCAGTTTAGGGACACCTTATAGCAATCAGCCCCAGCATTTT.

The chain is built from TRBV18 and TRBJ2-3, with 9 bases lining up with TRBD2. V shed 3 bases and J 3 bases; nucleotides not matched to a gene: 4. The CDR3 consists of 15 residues. The germline CDR1 and CDR2 sequences are KGHSH and LQKENI. In DNA, the CDR3 is TGTGCCAGCTCACCGAGGCGGGAGGGAACAGATACGCAGTATTTT. This gives the protein CASSPRREGTDTQYF.

CDR3 protein: CASSYSGQWGSYEQYF. As DNA, the CDR3 is TGTGCCAGCAGTTACTCGGGACAATGGGGCTCCTACGAGCAGTACTTC. This sequence joins TRBV6-5 and TRBJ2-7, with D perhaps matching TRBD1 (6 bases). V dropped 0 bases and J dropped 0 bases, with 12 bases sitting between them. Germline lookup yields CDR1 MNHEY and CDR2 SVGAGI. There are 16 residues in the CDR3.

V usage is TRBV4-1 and J usage is TRBJ2-4; 10 nucleotides align to TRBD2. The V and J ends lost 2 bases and 0 bases, in that order; junction bases with no gene match: 1. The germline gives CDR1 MGHRA, CDR2 YSYEKL. The CDR3 spans 16 residues. The CDR3 spells CASSQLAGVAKNIQYF. CDR3 nucleotides: TGCGCCAGCAGCCAACTAGCGGGGGTAGCCAAAAACATTCAGTACTTC.

V is TRBV4-3 and J is TRBJ1-1; unclear D gene. Germline V gene lookup returns CDR1 LGHNA and CDR2 YSLEER. The V and J ends lost 0 bases and 8 bases respectively, with 10 bases between them. The CDR3 is 13 residues long. The CDR3 nucleotides read TGCGCCAGCAGCCAAGAAAGTTTAGCCGAAGCTTTCTTT. Translating it yields CASSQESLAEAFF.

The genes are TRBV11-2 and TRBJ2-7, with 9 bases aligning to TRBD2. The CDR3 sequence is 14 residues long. J was trimmed by 4 bases and V by 5 bases; bases with no gene match: 6. In germline, CDR1 is SGHAT, CDR2 FQNNGV. In nucleotides, the CDR3 is TGTGCCAGCAGCCCGACTAGCGGTGTGTACGAGCAGTACTTC. Amino acids: CASSPTSGVYEQYF.

The V gene is TRBV10-3, the J gene TRBJ1-1; D perhaps matches TRBD1 (5 bases). CDR3 size: 12 residues. Germline V gene sequence: CDR1 ENHRY, CDR2 SYGVKD. Trimming took 3 bases from V and 4 from J, leaving 6 bases between them. This CDR3 is CAISEQATEAFF. CDR3 DNA sequence: TGTGCCATCAGTGAACAGGCCACTGAAGCTTTCTTT.

The rearrangement links TRBV18 to TRBJ1-2; 7 bases are shared with TRBD1. Germline V gene data show CDR1 as KGHSH and CDR2 as LQKENI. The CDR3 runs to 15 residues. Trimming removed 5 bases from V and 2 bases from J; junction bases left unmatched: 8. The CDR3 loop reads CASSADRKPNYGYTF. The CDR3, as DNA: TGTGCCAGCTCAGCGGACAGGAAACCCAACTATGGCTACACCTTC. The full variable domain, rest sourced from reference TRBV18 and TRBJ1-2, is NAGVMQNPRHLVRRRGQEARLRCSPMKGHSHVYWYRQLPEEGLKFMVYLQKENIIDESGMPKERFSAEFPKEGPSILRIQQVVRGDSAAYFCASSADRKPNYGYTFGSGTRLTVV.

V and J are TRBV2 and TRBJ1-4; TRBD1 might be the D (5 bases). Trimming shortened V by 4 bases and J by 15 bases, and 18 bases separated the two germline ends. Germline assignment: CDR1 SNHLY and CDR2 FYNNEI. This CDR3 region has 13 residues. The CDR3 DNA follows: TGTGCCAGCAGTGTCTCGGGAGACTTGGGGGTGTTTTTT. Amino acid sequence: CASSVSGDLGVFF.

The chain couples TRBV2 to TRBJ1-1; TRBD1 aligns across 7 bases. CDR3 size: 15 residues. Per the germline V gene, CDR1 is SNHLY and CDR2 is FYNNEI. J lost 1 base, V lost 8 bases, and 10 bases had no gene match. DNA of the CDR3: TGTGCCAGCCCCCTTGGGACAGTTGAGAACACTGAAGCTTTCTTT. Its translation: CASPLGTVENTEAFF. Filled out from reference TRBV2 and TRBJ1-1, the complete variable domain reads EPEVTQTPSHQVTQMGQEVILRCVPISNHLYFYWYRQILGQKVEFLVSFYNNEISEKSEIFDDQFSVERPDGSNFTLKIRSTKLEDSAMYFCASPLGTVENTEAFFGQGTRLTVV.

V usage is TRBV3-1 (or the pseudogene TRBV3-2) and J usage is TRBJ2-7; TRBD1 is a possible D gene (6 bases). The CDR3 has 15 residues. V was pared by 5 bases and J by 0 bases, with 14 bases between. Germline CDR1 is LGHDT and CDR2 is YNNKEL (reference sequence). The CDR3 spells CASSSRQATSYEQYF. Here the CDR3 DNA reads TGTGCCAGCAGCAGCCGACAGGCTACCTCCTACGAGCAGTACTTC.

The genes are TRBV9 and TRBJ1-1, with 8 bases identical to TRBD1. The ends lost 4 bases at V and 4 bases at J; junction bases unmatched: 6. The germline V gene has CDR1 SGDLS and CDR2 YYNGEE. The CDR3 runs 14 residues. As DNA, the CDR3 is TGTGCCAGCAGCTTGAACAGGGGGAGCACTGAAGCTTTCTTT. The encoded protein is CASSLNRGSTEAFF.

This clone occurred a few times. This chain links TRBV18 with TRBJ1-6; the D gene is possibly TRBD1 (5 bases). The V end was cut by 4 bases, the J end by 15 bases, with 10 bases between. There are 11 residues in the CDR3. Germline values: CDR1 KGHSH, CDR2 LQKENI. CDR3 amino acids: CASSQDIDLHF. CDR3 coding DNA: TGTGCCAGCTCACAGGACATTGACCTCCACTTT.

V and J are TRBV6-1 and TRBJ1-1; 9 positions match TRBD1. Germline V gene sequence: CDR1 MNHNS, CDR2 SASEGT. Losses at the gene ends were 4 bases for V and 4 bases for J; bases not matched to a gene: 13. The CDR3 is 17 amino acids. DNA of the CDR3: TGTGCCAGCAGTGGTTCCCCCGGACAGGGGAGGAGCACTGAAGCTTTCTTT. This translates into CASSGSPGQGRSTEAFF.

The chain links TRBV7-9 to TRBJ2-1; no firm D call. Per germline, CDR1 SEHNR and CDR2 FQNEAQ (reference sequence). This CDR3 contains 12 residues. V dropped 7 bases and J dropped 10 bases, with 14 bases sitting between them. CDR3 in amino acids: CASNLDVVEQFF. The CDR3 region has the DNA TGTGCCAGCAACCTAGATGTGGTCGAGCAGTTCTTC. The whole variable domain, filled in from reference TRBV7-9 and TRBJ2-1, reads DTGVSQNPRHKITKRGQNVTFRCDPISEHNRLYWYRQTLGQGPEFLTYFQNEAQLEKSRLLSDRFSAERPKGSFSTLEIQRTEQGDSAMYLCASNLDVVEQFFGPGTRLTVL.

The chain is built from TRBV6-5 and TRBJ1-3, with TRBD1 as a possible D gene (6 bases). Trimming took off 4 bases at V and 0 bases at J, with 10 bases between the two ends. Germline CDR1 and CDR2: MNHEY and SVGAGI. The CDR3 is made up of 15 amino acids. The CDR3 bases are TGTGCCAGCAGTTTACAGGGCCTCTCTGGAAACACCATATATTTT. Amino acid sequence: CASSLQGLSGNTIYF.

The chain combines TRBV5-1 with TRBJ1-5; D is possibly TRBD1 (6 bases). The CDR3 runs 15 residues. Germline-derived CDR1 and CDR2 are SGHRS and YFSETQ. V was clipped by 0 bases and J by 11 bases, with 18 bases between them. CDR3 in amino acids: CASSLGTALGEAQHF. In DNA, the CDR3 is TGCGCCAGCAGCTTGGGGACAGCTTTGGGAGAAGCCCAGCATTTT.

The chain couples TRBV7-2 to TRBJ1-2; D unresolved. This CDR3 has 11 amino acids. Germline-derived CDR1 and CDR2 are SGHTA and FQGNSA. Trimming took off 7 bases at V and 5 bases at J, with 8 bases between the two ends. CDR3: CASTNTYGYTF. CDR3 bases: TGTGCCAGCACCAACACATATGGCTACACCTTC.

The chain combines TRBV28 with TRBJ1-5, with D uncertain. The CDR3 runs 12 residues. The ends were cut back, 2 bases at V and 6 bases at J, with 5 bases in the middle. CDR1 and CDR2 (germline): MDHEN, SYDVKM. CDR3 sequence: CASSLSPQPQHF. The CDR3 DNA reads TGTGCCAGCAGTTTAAGCCCTCAGCCCCAGCATTTT.

This clone was observed once. The junction does not match germline at one end; this may be a read error. The chain links TRBV7-7 to TRBJ2-3; 10 positions agree with TRBD1. The length of the CDR3 is 15 residues. Looked up from germline, CDR1 is SSHAT and CDR2 is FNYEAQ (reference sequence). The CDR3 sequence: CASSAGTGVGDTQYF. Here the CDR3 DNA reads TGTGCTAGCAGCGCCGGGACAGGGGTCGGAGATACGCAGTATTTT.

The chain is built from TRBV7-9 and TRBJ2-7, with a tentative D call TRBD2 (5 bases). V was cut by 5 bases and J by 2 bases, with 10 bases left in between. The CDR3 length is 13 residues. In germline, CDR1 is SEHNR, CDR2 FQNEAQ (reference sequence). Here the CDR3 reads CASSPTGTYEQYF. As DNA, the CDR3 is TGTGCCAGCAGCCCTACCGGGACCTACGAGCAGTACTTC.

This chain uses TRBV28 with TRBJ2-3, with D unresolved. This CDR3 has 14 residues. Trimming took off 5 bases at V and 2 bases at J, with 11 bases between the two ends. CDR1 and CDR2 (germline): MDHEN, SYDVKM. The chain's CDR3 is CASSQLRNTDTQYF. CDR3 bases: TGTGCCAGCAGTCAGTTGAGGAACACAGATACGCAGTATTTT.

The chain recombines TRBV27 with TRBJ2-7; no reliable D call. Germline loops: CDR1 MNHEY, CDR2 SMNVEV (reference sequence). This CDR3 spans 8 amino acids. Deletions cut 6 bases from V and 10 bases from J, with 4 bases between. CDR3 DNA sequence: TGTGCCAGCAGCCCTCAGTACTTC. This encodes CASSPQYF.

This chain uses TRBV5-4 with TRBJ2-1; a possible D gene is TRBD1 (6 bases). CDR1 is SGHNT and CDR2 is YYREEE in the germline V gene (reference sequence). Trimming pared 0 bases from V and 5 bases from J, leaving 21 bases between. This CDR3 has 18 residues. Here the CDR3 reads CASSLDPVGGQPHNEQFF. The CDR3, as DNA: TGTGCCAGCAGCTTGGACCCCGTTGGGGGCCAACCGCACAATGAGCAGTTCTTC.

The chain links TRBV3-1 (or the pseudogene TRBV3-2) to TRBJ1-2; TRBD1 agrees at 11 bases. The trim removed 4 bases at V and 3 bases at J, leaving 4 bases unmatched. This CDR3 region has 15 residues. Germline CDR1 LGHDT, CDR2 YNNKEL (reference sequence). CDR3 region: CASSLGTGGHYGYTF. The CDR3, as DNA: TGTGCCAGCAGCCTCGGGACAGGGGGTCACTATGGCTACACCTTC.

The chain joins TRBV6-1 to TRBJ2-5; D is undetermined. This CDR3 spans 15 amino acids. Trimming took off 2 bases at V and 5 bases at J, with 15 bases between the two ends. Germline CDR1 is MNHNS and CDR2 is SASEGT. The CDR3 region is CASSETGIAWETQYF. DNA of the CDR3: TGTGCCAGCAGTGAAACCGGTATCGCTTGGGAGACCCAGTACTTC.

The chain is built from TRBV5-1 and TRBJ1-6; TRBD1 might be the D (5 bases). The germline V gene has CDR1 SGHRS and CDR2 YFSETQ. Trimming pared 4 bases from V and 4 bases from J, leaving 12 bases between. This CDR3 is 15 amino acids long. CDR3 coding DNA: TGCGCCAGCAGCCCCACGGGGGGATATAATTCACCCCTCCACTTT. Protein product: CASSPTGGYNSPLHF.

V and J are TRBV27 and TRBJ1-5, with D maybe TRBD1 (5 bases). CDR3 size: 11 residues. The germline V gene encodes CDR1 MNHEY and CDR2 SMNVEV (reference sequence). Trimming cost V 3 bases and J 13 bases, with 10 bases left between them. The CDR3: CASSFQGAQHF. In DNA, the CDR3 is TGTGCCAGCAGTTTTCAGGGTGCACAGCATTTT.